These T cell receptor beta chains were read from a single sample in a study of blood T cell repertoires in COVID-19. Measured with immunoSEQ multiplex PCR; TCRdb has only the in-frame clones, and not every one. The sample lists about 240,000 clones; 80% to 90% were seen once. Sequencing input: peripheral blood. All receptors derive from an elderly woman with COVID-19, enrolled during active disease. The CDR3 runs from the conserved cysteine through the conserved F or W.

length	V	J	CDR3
14	TRBV5-1	TRBJ1-6	CASSMTGGNSPLHF
14	TRBV6-6	TRBJ1-5	CASRQQGRHQPQHF
14	TRBV30	TRBJ1-3	CAWRGVPSGNTIYF
12	TRBV5-6	TRBJ1-1	CASSLGDTEAFF
13	TRBV5-6	TRBJ1-2	CASLLLGGYGYTF
15	TRBV7-6	TRBJ2-1	CASSLARGPGNEQFF
15	TRBV6-1	TRBJ2-3	CASSEAWGGADTQYF
15	TRBV12-1	TRBJ1-1	CASSPKTGVKTEAFF
17	TRBV15	TRBJ2-7	CATSSDPGQGIPYEQYF
15	TRBV30	TRBJ1-1	CAWSVGGGPLRGAFF
15	TRBV11-2	TRBJ1-1	CASSFNVGQGTEAFF
15	TRBV2	TRBJ1-1	CASSAQQGGTTEAFF
15	TRBV4-2	TRBJ2-7	CASSPGQGPTYEQYF
14	TRBV19	TRBJ1-3	CASLAGSSGNTIYF
15	TRBV20-1	TRBJ2-7	CSASFKREKSYEQYF
12	TRBV4-2	TRBJ2-3	CASSSGRNTQYF
12	TRBV29-1	TRBJ1-2	CSVGLTRDGYTF
15	TRBV21-1	TRBJ2-5	CASTESDSEKETQYF
17	TRBV7-2	TRBJ2-2	CASSRPITSDGSGELFF
15	TRBV3-1/TRBV3-2	TRBJ2-4	CASSQADPGRNIQYF
15	TRBV6-2/TRBV6-3	TRBJ1-4	CASSNSGRGSEKLFF
15	TRBV7-2	TRBJ1-1	CASSSSGSLNTEAFF
13	TRBV2	TRBJ2-2	CASTSGNTGELFF
15	TRBV18	TRBJ1-5	CASSPRDRENQPQHF
14	TRBV4-3	TRBJ2-7	CASSQELRTGGQYF
14	TRBV27	TRBJ1-1	CASSHDRFGTEAFF
12	TRBV28	TRBJ1-1	CASGQTNTEAFF
17	TRBV18	TRBJ2-7	CASSPAGGLAGSYEQYF
14	TRBV7-9	TRBJ1-1	CASSPELTSTEAFF
15	TRBV28	TRBJ2-7	CASSLTRQPPYEQYF